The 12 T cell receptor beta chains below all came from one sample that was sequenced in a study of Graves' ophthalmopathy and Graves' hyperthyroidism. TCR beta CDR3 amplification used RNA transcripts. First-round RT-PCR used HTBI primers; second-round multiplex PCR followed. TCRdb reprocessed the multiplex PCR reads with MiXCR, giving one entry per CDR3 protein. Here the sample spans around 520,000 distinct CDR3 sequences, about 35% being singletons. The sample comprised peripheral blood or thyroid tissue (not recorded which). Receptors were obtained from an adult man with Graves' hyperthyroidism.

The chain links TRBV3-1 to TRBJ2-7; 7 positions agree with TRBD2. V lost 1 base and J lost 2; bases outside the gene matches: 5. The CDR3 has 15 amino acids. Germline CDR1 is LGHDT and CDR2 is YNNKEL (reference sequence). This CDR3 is CASSQGAGTTYEQYF. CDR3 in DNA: TGTGCCAGCAGCCAAGGGGCCGGGACTACCTACGAGCAGTACTTC.

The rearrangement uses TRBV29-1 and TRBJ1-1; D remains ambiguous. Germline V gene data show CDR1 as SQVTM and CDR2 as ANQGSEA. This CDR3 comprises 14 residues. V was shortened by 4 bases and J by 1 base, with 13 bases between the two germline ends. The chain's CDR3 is CSVAGSETNTEAFF. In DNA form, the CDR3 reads TGCAGCGTTGCGGGGTCGGAGACGAACACTGAAGCTTTCTTT.

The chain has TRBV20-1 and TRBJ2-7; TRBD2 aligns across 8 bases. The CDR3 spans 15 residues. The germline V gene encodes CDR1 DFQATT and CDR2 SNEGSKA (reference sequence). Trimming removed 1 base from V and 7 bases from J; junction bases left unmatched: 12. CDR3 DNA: TGCAGTGCTAGAGTCGCGGGGGGTCCTGACAATGAGCAGTACTTC. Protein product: CSARVAGGPDNEQYF.

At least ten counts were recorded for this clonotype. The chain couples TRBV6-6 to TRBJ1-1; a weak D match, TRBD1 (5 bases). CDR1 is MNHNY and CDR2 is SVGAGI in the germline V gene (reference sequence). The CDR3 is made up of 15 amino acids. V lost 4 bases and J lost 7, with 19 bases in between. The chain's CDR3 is CASSWAPGTGDEAFF. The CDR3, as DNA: TGTGCCAGCAGTTGGGCCCCCGGGACGGGTGATGAAGCTTTCTTT.

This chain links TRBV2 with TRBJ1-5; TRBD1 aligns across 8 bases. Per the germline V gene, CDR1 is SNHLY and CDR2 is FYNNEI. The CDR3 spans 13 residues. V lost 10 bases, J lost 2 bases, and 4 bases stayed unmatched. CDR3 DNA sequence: TGTGCCACACAGGGGGGTGGCAATCAGCCCCAGCATTTT. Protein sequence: CATQGGGNQPQHF.

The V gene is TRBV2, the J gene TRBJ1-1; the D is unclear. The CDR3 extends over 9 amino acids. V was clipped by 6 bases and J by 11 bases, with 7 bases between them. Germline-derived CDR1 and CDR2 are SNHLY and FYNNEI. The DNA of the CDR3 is TGTGCCAGCAGCTTATTGGCTTTCTTT. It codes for CASSLLAFF. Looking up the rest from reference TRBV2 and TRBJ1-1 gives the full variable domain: EPEVTQTPSHQVTQMGQEVILRCVPISNHLYFYWYRQILGQKVEFLVSFYNNEISEKSEIFDDQFSVERPDGSNFTLKIRSTKLEDSAMYFCASSLLAFFGQGTRLTVV.

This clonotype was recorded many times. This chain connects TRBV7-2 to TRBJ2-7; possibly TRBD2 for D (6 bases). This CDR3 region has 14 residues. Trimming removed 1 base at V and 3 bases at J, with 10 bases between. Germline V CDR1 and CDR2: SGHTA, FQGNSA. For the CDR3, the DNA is TGTGCCAGCAGCTTAGGGTCCGGGAGCTACGAGCAGTACTTC. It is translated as CASSLGSGSYEQYF.

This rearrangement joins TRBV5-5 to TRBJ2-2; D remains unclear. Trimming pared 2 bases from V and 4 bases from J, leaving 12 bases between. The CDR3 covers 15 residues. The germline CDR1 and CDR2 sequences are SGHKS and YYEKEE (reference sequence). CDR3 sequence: CASSLTMVGTGELFF. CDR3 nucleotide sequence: TGTGCCAGCAGCTTAACTATGGTAGGCACCGGGGAGCTGTTTTTT. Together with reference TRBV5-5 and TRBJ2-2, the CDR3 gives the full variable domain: DAGVTQSPTHLIKTRGQQVTLRCSPISGHKSVSWYQQVLGQGPQFIFQYYEKEERGRGNFPDRFSARQFPNYSSELNVNALLLGDSALYLCASSLTMVGTGELFFGEGSRLTVL.

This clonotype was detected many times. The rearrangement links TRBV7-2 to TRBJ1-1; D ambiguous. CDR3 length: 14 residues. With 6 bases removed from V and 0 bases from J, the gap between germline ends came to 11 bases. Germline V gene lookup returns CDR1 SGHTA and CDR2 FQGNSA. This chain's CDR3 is CASSRGDMNTEAFF. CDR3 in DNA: TGTGCCAGCAGTCGTGGAGATATGAACACTGAAGCTTTCTTT.

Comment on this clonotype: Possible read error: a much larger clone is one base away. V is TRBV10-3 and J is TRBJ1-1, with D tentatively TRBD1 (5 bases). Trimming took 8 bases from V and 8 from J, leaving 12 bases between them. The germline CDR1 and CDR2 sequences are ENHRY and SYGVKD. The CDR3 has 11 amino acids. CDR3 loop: CAIGGTGEAFF. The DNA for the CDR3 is TGTGCCATCGGTGGTACAGGAGAAGCTTTCTTT.

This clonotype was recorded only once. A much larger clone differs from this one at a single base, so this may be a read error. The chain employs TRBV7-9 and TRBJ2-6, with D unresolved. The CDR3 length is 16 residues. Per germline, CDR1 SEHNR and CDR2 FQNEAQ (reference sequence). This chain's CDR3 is CASSLGPGSEANVLTF. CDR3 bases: TGTGCCAGCAGCTTAGGGCCTGGCTCTGAGGCCAACGTCCTGACTTTC.

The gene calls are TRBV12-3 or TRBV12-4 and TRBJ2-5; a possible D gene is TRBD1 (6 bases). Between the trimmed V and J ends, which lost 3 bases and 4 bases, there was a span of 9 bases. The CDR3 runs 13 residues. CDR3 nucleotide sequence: TGTGCCAGCAGTTTCGAGGGGGTAGAGACCCAGTACTTC. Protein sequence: CASSFEGVETQYF.